This T cell receptor (beta chain) was recorded in a study of T cell repertoires in ileal Crohn's disease. Described time point: neoterminal ileum biopsy at postoperative endoscopy, about 6 months after surgery. The germline V gene has CDR1 MNHEY and CDR2 SMNVEV (reference sequence). The CDR3 is 14 amino acids. V shed 8 bases, J shed 7 bases, and the junction held 5 bases outside the gene matches. Profiling relied on immunoSEQ multiplex PCR, and the TCRdb table lists in-frame clones only, not all of them. This sample yields about 13,000 clones, of which around four fifths are seen a single time; about 4.4% belongs to the top ten. This clone was seen more than once but under ten times.

Input material: ileal tissue. This chain uses TRBV27 with TRBJ2-2; 12 nucleotides agree with TRBD2. The sequence was collected from an adult with Crohn's disease. This CDR3 reads CASRTSGEVGELFF. In DNA form, the CDR3 reads TGTGCCAGCCGGACTAGCGGGGAGGTCGGGGAGCTGTTTTTT.